A selection of T cell receptor beta chains follows, all from one sample in a study of molecular identifiers for immune sequencing clone quantification. TCRdb re-called the PCR reads through MiXCR, storing one row per CDR3 protein. The data hold about 640,000 distinct CDR3 sequences, with 15% to 20% observed a single time. The sample consisted of naive CD8+ T cells from blood, with Jurkat cell RNA spiked in. Receptor source: a human donor in good health. Some libraries in this study had Jurkat cell RNA spiked in. Both conserved end residues are part of each CDR3. Each record gives: CDR3 DNA, CDR3 protein, J gene, clone size, D gene, V gene. The D gene is left open where the match is weak. For some rows the clone size is stated as once, few or many, or as a class when expanded; others skip it.

TGTGCCAGCAGTGAGGGGCCCCCACTCTACGAGCAGTACTTC,CASSEGPPLYEQYF,TRBJ2-7,few,.,TRBV2
TGTGCCAGCAGCTTGGAGCCGGGACTAGCGGGATCCTACGAGCAGTACTTC,CASSLEPGLAGSYEQYF,TRBJ2-7,many,TRBD2,TRBV5-6
TGCAGTGCTAGACCGCCGGGACTAGCGAACGAGCAGTACTTC,CSARPPGLANEQYF,TRBJ2-7,many,TRBD2,TRBV20-1
TGTGCCAGCAGCTTATGGCAGCGCAGGCCCGGGGCTTTCTTT,CASSLWQRRPGAFF,TRBJ1-1,many,.,TRBV13
TGTGCCAGCAGGCTCGGGACAACTTTTGAAGCTTTCTTT,CASRLGTTFEAFF,TRBJ1-1,many,.,TRBV6-5
TGTGCCAGCAGGACGACTAGCGGGGAAAACACCGGGGAGCTGTTTTTT,CASRTTSGENTGELFF,TRBJ2-2,.,TRBD2,TRBV7-9
TGCAGTGCTAGGGAACTAGCGGGATCCCGGGGTGGGCAGTTCTTC,CSARELAGSRGGQFF,TRBJ2-1,.,TRBD2,TRBV20-1
TGTGCCAGCAGCTTTTTCGGGGACCGGGGCGAGCAGTACTTC,CASSFFGDRGEQYF,TRBJ2-7,many,.,TRBV11-2
TGTGCCAGCAGTGAAGCGGGACAATACGAGCAGTACTTC,CASSEAGQYEQYF,TRBJ2-7,few,.,TRBV2
TGTGCCAGCAGCTTAAGTGAGGGGATGAGGACAGATACGCAGTATTTT,CASSLSEGMRTDTQYF,TRBJ2-3,many,.,TRBV7-9
TGTGCCAGCGGTCGGGACTACCTACAAGAGACCCAGTACTTC,CASGRDYLQETQYF,TRBJ2-5,many,TRBD2,TRBV11-2
TGTGCCATCAGTGACCCTAGCGGGGGGCTTATCTCCACAGATACGCAGTATTTT,CAISDPSGGLISTDTQYF,TRBJ2-3,.,TRBD2,TRBV10-3
TGTGCCAGCGACGCAGGGACCCACAATGAGCAGTTCTTC,CASDAGTHNEQFF,TRBJ2-1,.,.,TRBV3-1
TGTGCCAGCACCGGGGGAGTCGGAGCTTTCTTT,CASTGGVGAFF,TRBJ1-1,many,.,TRBV6-5
TGTGCCAGCAGCTTAGAACAGAGTACGCAGTATTTT,CASSLEQSTQYF,TRBJ2-3,many,.,TRBV7-2
TGTGCCAGCAGCCATAGCGTGGGAAGGGGGTCAGATACGCAGTATTTT,CASSHSVGRGSDTQYF,TRBJ2-3,many,.,TRBV7-9
TGTGCCAGCAGTTTGTGGGGGGCCTCTGAAGCTTTCTTT,CASSLWGASEAFF,TRBJ1-1,.,.,TRBV27
TGTGCCAGCAGTGGAGCTATTATAGGACAGATACTCTACGAGCAGTACTTC,CASSGAIIGQILYEQYF,TRBJ2-7,.,.,TRBV2
TGTGCCGGCAGCTCGGGACCTGGACCTGCTAGCTCCTACAATGAGCAGTTCTTC,CAGSSGPGPASSYNEQFF,TRBJ2-1,.,.,TRBV7-9
TGTGCCAGCAGCCGGGACAGCCATAGCAATCAGCCCCAGCATTTT,CASSRDSHSNQPQHF,TRBJ1-5,many,TRBD1,TRBV5-5
TGTGCCAGCAGCCAGGGAGTAATTCCGAAGCAGTACTTC,CASSQGVIPKQYF,TRBJ2-7,.,.,TRBV7-9
TGCAGTGCTAGAAGGGACAGGGGGGGTTTCGCTGAAGCTTTCTTT,CSARRDRGGFAEAFF,TRBJ1-1,.,TRBD1,TRBV20-1
TGTGCCAGTAGTATAGGGGACGGAGAGACCCAGTACTTC,CASSIGDGETQYF,TRBJ2-5,.,.,TRBV19
TGTGCCAGCAGGATCCCTGACAGCTTACGCGGGAAGCATGGGTACGAGCAGTACTTC,CASRIPDSLRGKHGYEQYF,TRBJ2-7,few,.,TRBV28
TGTGCCAGCAGCTTAGATATAATTCGGGCGAACACCGGGGAGCTGTTTTTT,CASSLDIIRANTGELFF,TRBJ2-2,many,.,TRBV7-6
TGTGCCAGCAGTTACTCAGGGGACAGGGGCTTCGAGCAGTGCTTC,CASSYSGDRGFEQCF,TRBJ2-7,.,TRBD1,TRBV6-5
TGTGCCTGGGATGACGACCTGAACTACGAGCAGTACTTC,CAWDDDLNYEQYF,TRBJ2-7,many,.,TRBV30
TGTGCCAGCAGTTTAACTGGAACGGGACAGGAGGCGGACTTC,CASSLTGTGQEADF,TRBJ2-7,.,TRBD1,TRBV27
TGCGCCAGCAGCCAAGATCGGGGAACGTTTTTCACTGAAGCTTTCTTT,CASSQDRGTFFTEAFF,TRBJ1-1,many,.,TRBV4-3
TGTGCCAGCAGTTCCCTGTCTACGGACGCGGGGGAGACCCAGTACTTC,CASSSLSTDAGETQYF,TRBJ2-5,many,.,TRBV27
TGTGCCAGCAGCCCAGGGGGCGGTACGACAGATACGCAGTATTTT,CASSPGGGTTDTQYF,TRBJ2-3,many,TRBD1,TRBV14
TGCGCCAGCAGCCAAGATCCGCGACAGGGCGATACGCAGTATTTT,CASSQDPRQGDTQYF,TRBJ2-3,many,TRBD1,TRBV4-3
TGTGCCAGCAAGAGGGAACAGAGCTCTGGAAACACCATATATTTT,CASKREQSSGNTIYF,TRBJ1-3,many,.,TRBV6-5
TGTGCCAGCAGCTTTCTGCTGGACGAGCAGTACTTC,CASSFLLDEQYF,TRBJ2-7,many,.,TRBV7-9
TGTGCCAGCAGTTATAATCCGGGAGCTGAAGCTTTCTTT,CASSYNPGAEAFF,TRBJ1-1,many,.,TRBV7-9
TGTGCCATCAGTGAGTCGGGGTTCCTAGATCAGCCCCAGCATTTT,CAISESGFLDQPQHF,TRBJ1-5,.,.,TRBV10-3
TGTGCCACCAGCCCCGCGGGTAACGGCAACTATGGCTACACCTTC,CATSPAGNGNYGYTF,TRBJ1-2,.,.,TRBV19
TGTGCCAGCAGCTTAGAGTTTGAGACTAGCGGGAGTTCCTACGAGCAGTACTTC,CASSLEFETSGSSYEQYF,TRBJ2-7,many,TRBD2,TRBV7-2
TGTGCCAGCAGCTTGACCGGGGGCGCTAACTATGGCTACACCTTC,CASSLTGGANYGYTF,TRBJ1-2,few,.,TRBV9
TGTGCCAGCTCACCAGGGACAGGGGCACACTATGGCTACACCTTC,CASSPGTGAHYGYTF,TRBJ1-2,.,TRBD1,TRBV18
TGTGCCAGCAGCTTAGGACGGGGTCGAGCGGGGGATACGCAGTATTTT,CASSLGRGRAGDTQYF,TRBJ2-3,many,TRBD2,TRBV7-9
TGTGCCTGCTTCCGGGCAGGGGGCTCGGACGGGGAGCTGTTTTTT,CACFRAGGSDGELFF,TRBJ2-2,.,TRBD1,TRBV30
TGTGCCAGCAGTCCCCGGGGACTAGCGGGCCGTGGTGAGCAGTTCTTC,CASSPRGLAGRGEQFF,TRBJ2-1,.,TRBD2,TRBV6-2/TRBV6-3
TGTGCCAGCAGCTTGCGGCCTGGAGATGAAAAACTGTTTTTT,CASSLRPGDEKLFF,TRBJ1-4,many,.,TRBV7-9
TGTGCCAGCAGCTTGGGGCAGGGGCTTGAAGCTTTCTTT,CASSLGQGLEAFF,TRBJ1-1,many,.,TRBV5-5
TGCGCCAGCAGCCAAGATTTAGCGGGGGGTCTTGTCACCCAGTACTTC,CASSQDLAGGLVTQYF,TRBJ2-5,.,TRBD2,TRBV4-3
TGTGCCTGGTCCTACTCGTCCCTCTCTGGAAACACCATATATTTT,CAWSYSSLSGNTIYF,TRBJ1-3,.,.,TRBV30
TGTGCCAGCAGCACGATCCAAGAGACCCAGTACTTC,CASSTIQETQYF,TRBJ2-5,.,.,TRBV11-2
TGTGCTAGTGGTGCTCCACCGGGACAGTACACAGATACGCAGTATTTT,CASGAPPGQYTDTQYF,TRBJ2-3,many,TRBD1,TRBV12-5
TGTGCCAGCAGTTTATGGGTCGGTGAGAATGAAAAACTGTTTTTT,CASSLWVGENEKLFF,TRBJ1-4,.,.,TRBV27
TGTGCCAGCAGCCCCTGGGATGGTACCTACGAGCAGTACTTC,CASSPWDGTYEQYF,TRBJ2-7,few,.,TRBV5-5
TGCGCCAGCAGCCAGACAGGGACGTCTGGAAACACCATATATTTT,CASSQTGTSGNTIYF,TRBJ1-3,.,TRBD1,TRBV5-1
TGCGCCAGCAGCTTGGACAATCCGGGCTCTGGAAACACCATATATTTT,CASSLDNPGSGNTIYF,TRBJ1-3,few,.,TRBV5-1
TGTGCCAGCAGTTACGCCGGGATCTCCACTGAAGCTTTCTTT,CASSYAGISTEAFF,TRBJ1-1,few,.,TRBV6-5
TGTGCCAGCAGTGAAGCGCTAGCGGGGGGCACAGATACGCAGTATTTT,CASSEALAGGTDTQYF,TRBJ2-3,many,TRBD2,TRBV6-1
TGTGCCAGCAGCCGGGCGGACATTCAGTACTTC,CASSRADIQYF,TRBJ2-4,many,.,TRBV5-8
TGTGCCAGCAGCGTAGTAGCGGGACCAGGCAATGAGCAGTTCTTC,CASSVVAGPGNEQFF,TRBJ2-1,.,TRBD2,TRBV9